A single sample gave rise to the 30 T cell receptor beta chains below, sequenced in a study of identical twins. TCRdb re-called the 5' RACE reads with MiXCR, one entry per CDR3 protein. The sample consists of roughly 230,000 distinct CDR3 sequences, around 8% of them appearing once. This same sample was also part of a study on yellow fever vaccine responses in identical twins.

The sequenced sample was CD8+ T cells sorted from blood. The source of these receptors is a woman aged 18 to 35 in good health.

The CDR3 is CASSQRGEEDTQYF. CDR3 sequence (DNA): TGTGCCAGCAGCCAGCGGGGGGAGGAAGATACGCAGTATTTT. The V and J genes are TRBV6-4 and TRBJ2-3; 9 nucleotides line up with TRBD2. The germline V gene encodes CDR1 MRHNA and CDR2 SNTAGT. The trim removed 6 bases at V and 5 bases at J, leaving 6 bases unmatched. This CDR3 comprises 14 residues.

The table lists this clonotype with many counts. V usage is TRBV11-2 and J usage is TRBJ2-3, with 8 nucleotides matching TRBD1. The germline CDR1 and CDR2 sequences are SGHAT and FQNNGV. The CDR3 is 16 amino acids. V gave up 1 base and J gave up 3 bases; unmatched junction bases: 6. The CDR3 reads CASSLGQGAKTDTQYF. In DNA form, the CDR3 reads TGTGCCAGCAGCTTAGGGCAGGGGGCGAAGACAGATACGCAGTATTTT.

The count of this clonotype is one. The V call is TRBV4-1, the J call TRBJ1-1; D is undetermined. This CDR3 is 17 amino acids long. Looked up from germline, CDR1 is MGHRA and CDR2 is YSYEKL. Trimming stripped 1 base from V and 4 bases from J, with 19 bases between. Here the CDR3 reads CASSQVAVLEDGTEAFF. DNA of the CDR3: TGCGCCAGCAGCCAAGTCGCGGTATTAGAGGACGGCACTGAAGCTTTCTTT.

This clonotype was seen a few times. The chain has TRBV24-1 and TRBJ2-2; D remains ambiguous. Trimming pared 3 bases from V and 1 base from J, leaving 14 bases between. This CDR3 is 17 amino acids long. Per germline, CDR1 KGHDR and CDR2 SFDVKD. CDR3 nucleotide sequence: TGTGCCACCAGTGATACTTGGCAAGGAGAGAACACCGGGGAGCTGTTTTTT. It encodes CATSDTWQGENTGELFF.

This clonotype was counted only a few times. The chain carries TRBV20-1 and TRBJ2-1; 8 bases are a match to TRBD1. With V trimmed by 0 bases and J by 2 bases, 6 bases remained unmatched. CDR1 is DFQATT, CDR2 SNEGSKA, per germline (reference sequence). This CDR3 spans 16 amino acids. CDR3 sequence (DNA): TGCAGTGCTAGAGATCTGACAGGGGACACCTACAATGAGCAGTTCTTC. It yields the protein CSARDLTGDTYNEQFF.

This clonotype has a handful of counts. The CDR3 sequence is CASRQTGLVETQYF. The CDR3 DNA is TGTGCCAGCAGGCAGACAGGGCTGGTAGAGACCCAGTACTTC. The chain joins TRBV12-3 or TRBV12-4 to TRBJ2-5, with TRBD1 matching 7 bases. The CDR3 contains 14 residues. J was trimmed by 4 bases and V by 6 bases; bases with no gene match: 8.

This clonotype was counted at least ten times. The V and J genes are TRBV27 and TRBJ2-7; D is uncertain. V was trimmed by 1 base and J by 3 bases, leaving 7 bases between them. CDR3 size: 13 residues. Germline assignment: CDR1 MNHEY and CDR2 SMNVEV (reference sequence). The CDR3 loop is CASSLFGNYEQYF. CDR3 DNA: TGTGCCAGCAGTTTATTTGGAAACTACGAGCAGTACTTC.

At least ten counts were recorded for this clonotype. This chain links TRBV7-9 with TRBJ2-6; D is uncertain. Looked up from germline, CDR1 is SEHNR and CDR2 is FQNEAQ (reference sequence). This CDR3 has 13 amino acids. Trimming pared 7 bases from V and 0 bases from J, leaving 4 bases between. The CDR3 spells CASTDSGANVLTF. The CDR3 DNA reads TGTGCCAGCACTGACTCTGGGGCCAACGTCCTGACTTTC.

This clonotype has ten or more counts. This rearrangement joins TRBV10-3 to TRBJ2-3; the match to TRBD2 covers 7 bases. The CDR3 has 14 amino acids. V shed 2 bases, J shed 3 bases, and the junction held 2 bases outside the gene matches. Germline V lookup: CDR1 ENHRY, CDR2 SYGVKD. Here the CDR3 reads CAISEGRETDTQYF. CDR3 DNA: TGTGCCATCAGTGAGGGGAGGGAGACAGATACGCAGTATTTT.

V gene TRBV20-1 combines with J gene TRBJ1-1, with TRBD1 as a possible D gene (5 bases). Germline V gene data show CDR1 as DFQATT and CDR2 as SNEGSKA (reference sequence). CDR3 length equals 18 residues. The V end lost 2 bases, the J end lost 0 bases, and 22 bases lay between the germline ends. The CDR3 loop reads CSARPIRDREDLNTEAFF. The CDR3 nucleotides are TGCAGTGCTAGACCTATCCGGGACCGAGAGGATCTGAACACTGAAGCTTTCTTT.

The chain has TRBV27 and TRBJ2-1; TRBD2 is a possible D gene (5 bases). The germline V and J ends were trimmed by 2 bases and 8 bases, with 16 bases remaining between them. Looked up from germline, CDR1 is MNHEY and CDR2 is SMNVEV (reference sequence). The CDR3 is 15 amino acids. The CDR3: CASSLGGGEGYEQFF. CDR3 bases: TGTGCCAGCAGTTTAGGCGGAGGAGAGGGCTATGAGCAGTTCTTC.

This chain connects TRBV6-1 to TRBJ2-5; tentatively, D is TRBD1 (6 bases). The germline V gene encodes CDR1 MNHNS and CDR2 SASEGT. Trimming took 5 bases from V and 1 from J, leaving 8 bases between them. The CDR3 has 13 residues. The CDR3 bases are TGTGCCAGCAGTACAGGGTCCCAAGAGACCCAGTACTTC. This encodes CASSTGSQETQYF.

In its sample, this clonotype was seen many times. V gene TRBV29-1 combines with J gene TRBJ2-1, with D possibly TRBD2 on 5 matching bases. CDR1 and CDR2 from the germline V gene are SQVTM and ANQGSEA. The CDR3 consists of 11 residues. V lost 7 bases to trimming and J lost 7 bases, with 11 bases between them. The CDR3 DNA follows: TGCAGCGGTTCGAGCGGAAATGAGCAGTTCTTC. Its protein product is CSGSSGNEQFF.

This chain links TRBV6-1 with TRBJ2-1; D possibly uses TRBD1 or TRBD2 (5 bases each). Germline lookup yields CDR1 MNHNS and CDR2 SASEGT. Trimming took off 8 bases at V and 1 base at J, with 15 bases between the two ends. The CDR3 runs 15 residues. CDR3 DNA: TGTGCCAGCCTCCCTGGGGGAGCGTCCTACAATGAGCAGTTCTTC. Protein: CASLPGGASYNEQFF.

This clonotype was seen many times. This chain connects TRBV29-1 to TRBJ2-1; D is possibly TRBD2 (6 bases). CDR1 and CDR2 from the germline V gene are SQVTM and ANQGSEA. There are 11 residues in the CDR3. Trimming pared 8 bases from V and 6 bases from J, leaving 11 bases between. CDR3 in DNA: TGCAGCACGGGACTGATCAATGAGCAGTTCTTC. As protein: CSTGLINEQFF.

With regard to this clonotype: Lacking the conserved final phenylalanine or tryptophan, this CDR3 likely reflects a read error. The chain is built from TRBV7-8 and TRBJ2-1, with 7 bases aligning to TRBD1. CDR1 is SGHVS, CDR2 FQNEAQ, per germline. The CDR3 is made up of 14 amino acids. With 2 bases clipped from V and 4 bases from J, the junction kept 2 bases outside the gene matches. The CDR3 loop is CASSLRDRYNEQFL. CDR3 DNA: TGTGCCAGCAGCTTAAGGGACAGATACAATGAGCAGTTCTTA.

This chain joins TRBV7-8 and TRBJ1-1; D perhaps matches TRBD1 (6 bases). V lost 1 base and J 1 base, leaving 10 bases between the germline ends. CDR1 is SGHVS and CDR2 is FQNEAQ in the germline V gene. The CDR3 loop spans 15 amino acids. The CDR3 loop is CASSLETGSNTEAFF. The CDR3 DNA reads TGTGCCAGCAGCTTAGAAACAGGGTCGAACACTGAAGCTTTCTTT. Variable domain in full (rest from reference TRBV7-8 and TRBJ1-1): GAGVSQSPRYKVAKRGQDVALRCDPISGHVSLFWYQQALGQGPEFLTYFQNEAQLDKSGLPSDRFFAERPEGSVSTLKIQRTQQEDSAVYLCASSLETGSNTEAFFGQGTRLTVV.

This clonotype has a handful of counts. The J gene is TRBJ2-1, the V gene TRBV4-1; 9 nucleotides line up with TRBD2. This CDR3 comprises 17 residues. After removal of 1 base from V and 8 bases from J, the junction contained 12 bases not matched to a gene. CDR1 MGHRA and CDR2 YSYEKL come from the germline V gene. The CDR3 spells CASSQVNSAGGVDEQFF. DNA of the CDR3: TGCGCCAGCAGCCAAGTAAATTCGGCGGGGGGGGTCGATGAGCAGTTCTTC.

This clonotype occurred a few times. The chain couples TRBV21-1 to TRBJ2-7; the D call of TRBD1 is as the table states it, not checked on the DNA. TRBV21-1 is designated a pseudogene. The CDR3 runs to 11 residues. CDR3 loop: CASLGQGEQYF. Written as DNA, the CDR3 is TGTGCCAGCTTAGGACAGGGCGAGCAGTACTTC.

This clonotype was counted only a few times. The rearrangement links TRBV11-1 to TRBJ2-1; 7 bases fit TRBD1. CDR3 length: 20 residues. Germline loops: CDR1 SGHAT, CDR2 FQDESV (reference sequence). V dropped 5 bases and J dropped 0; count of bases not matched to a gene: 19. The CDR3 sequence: CASSPRETGSIGGSYNEQFF. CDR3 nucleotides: TGTGCCAGCAGCCCGAGGGAGACAGGGTCAATAGGAGGCTCCTACAATGAGCAGTTCTTC.

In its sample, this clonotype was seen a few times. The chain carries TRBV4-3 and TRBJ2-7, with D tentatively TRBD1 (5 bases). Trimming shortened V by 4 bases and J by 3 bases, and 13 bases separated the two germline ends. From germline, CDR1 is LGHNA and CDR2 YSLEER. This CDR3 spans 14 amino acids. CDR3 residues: CASSPRDSFYEQYF. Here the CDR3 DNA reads TGCGCCAGCAGCCCCCGCGACAGTTTCTACGAGCAGTACTTC.

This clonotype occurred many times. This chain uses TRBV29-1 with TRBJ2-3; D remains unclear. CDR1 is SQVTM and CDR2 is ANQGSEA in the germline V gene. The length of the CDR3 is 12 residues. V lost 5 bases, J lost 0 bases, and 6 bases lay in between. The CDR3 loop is CSVPASTDTQYF. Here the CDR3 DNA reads TGCAGCGTTCCGGCTAGCACAGATACGCAGTATTTT.

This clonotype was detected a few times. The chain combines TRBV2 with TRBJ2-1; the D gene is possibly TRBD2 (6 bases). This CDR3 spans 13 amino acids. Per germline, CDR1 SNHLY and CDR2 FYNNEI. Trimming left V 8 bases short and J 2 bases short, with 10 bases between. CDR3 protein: CASRGGAYNEQFF. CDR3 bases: TGTGCCAGCCGCGGAGGGGCCTACAATGAGCAGTTCTTC.

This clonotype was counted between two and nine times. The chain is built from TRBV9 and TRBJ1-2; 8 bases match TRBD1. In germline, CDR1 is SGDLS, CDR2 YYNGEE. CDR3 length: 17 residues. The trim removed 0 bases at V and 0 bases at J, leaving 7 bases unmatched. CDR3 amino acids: CASSVAPTGEANYGYTF. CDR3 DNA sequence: TGTGCCAGCAGCGTAGCCCCGACAGGGGAGGCTAACTATGGCTACACCTTC.

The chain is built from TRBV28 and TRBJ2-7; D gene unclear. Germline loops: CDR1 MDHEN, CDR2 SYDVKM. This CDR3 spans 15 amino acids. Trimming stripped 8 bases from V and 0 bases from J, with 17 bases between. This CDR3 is CASLPLLESSYEQYF. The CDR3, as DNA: TGTGCCAGCCTCCCTTTACTTGAAAGCTCCTACGAGCAGTACTTC.

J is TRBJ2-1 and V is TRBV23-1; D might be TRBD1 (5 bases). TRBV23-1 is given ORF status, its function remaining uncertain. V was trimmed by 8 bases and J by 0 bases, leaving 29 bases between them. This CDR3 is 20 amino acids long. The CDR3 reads CASPVDGWITGCSSYNEQFF. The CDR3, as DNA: TGCGCCAGCCCAGTGGATGGGTGGATAACAGGATGTAGCTCCTACAATGAGCAGTTCTTC.

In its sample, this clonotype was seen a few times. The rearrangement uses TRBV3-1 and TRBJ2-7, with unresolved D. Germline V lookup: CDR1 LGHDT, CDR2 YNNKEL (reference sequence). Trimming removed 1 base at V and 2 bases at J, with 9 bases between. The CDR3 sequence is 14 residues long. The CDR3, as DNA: TGTGCCAGCAGCCAAGTTATCCGAGCCTACGAGCAGTACTTC. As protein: CASSQVIRAYEQYF.

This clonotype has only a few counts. The CDR3 nucleotides are TGTGCCAGCAGTTCGGGGGGGGACAATGAGCAGTTCTTC. It codes for CASSSGGDNEQFF. The gene calls are TRBV12-3 or TRBV12-4 and TRBJ2-1; 8 bases are shared with TRBD2. The CDR3 has 13 residues. Trimming at V came to 4 bases and at J to 5 bases, leaving 1 base not matched to a gene.

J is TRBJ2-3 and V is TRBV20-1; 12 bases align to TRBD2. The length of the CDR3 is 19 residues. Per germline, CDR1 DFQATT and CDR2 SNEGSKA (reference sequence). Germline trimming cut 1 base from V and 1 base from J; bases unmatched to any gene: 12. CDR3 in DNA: TGCAGTGCTAGAGGAGTTAGACTAGCGGGAGTATGGGGCACAGATACGCAGTATTTT. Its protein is CSARGVRLAGVWGTDTQYF.

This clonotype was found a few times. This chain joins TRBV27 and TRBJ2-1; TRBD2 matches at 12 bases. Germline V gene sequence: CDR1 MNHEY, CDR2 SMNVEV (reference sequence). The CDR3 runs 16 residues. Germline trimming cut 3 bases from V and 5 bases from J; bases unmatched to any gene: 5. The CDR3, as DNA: TGTGCCAGCAGTTTTCTAGCGGGAGGGTCCCACAATGAGCAGTTCTTC. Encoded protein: CASSFLAGGSHNEQFF.